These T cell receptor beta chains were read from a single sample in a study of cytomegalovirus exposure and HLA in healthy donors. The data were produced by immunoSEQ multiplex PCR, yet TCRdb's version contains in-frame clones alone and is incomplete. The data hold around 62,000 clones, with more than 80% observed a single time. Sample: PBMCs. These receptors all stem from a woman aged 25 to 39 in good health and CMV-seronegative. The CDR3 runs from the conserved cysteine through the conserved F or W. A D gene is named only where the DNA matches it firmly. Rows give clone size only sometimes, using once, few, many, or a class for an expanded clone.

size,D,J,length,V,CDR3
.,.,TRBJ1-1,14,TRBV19,CASSVPRVNTEAFF
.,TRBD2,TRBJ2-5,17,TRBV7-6,CASSPLSGEPWRETQYF
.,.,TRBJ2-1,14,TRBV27,CASSVNQGEDEQFF
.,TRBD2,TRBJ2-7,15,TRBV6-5,CASTRTSGGSYEQYF
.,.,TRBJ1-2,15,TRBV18,CASSPVKSGAYGYTF
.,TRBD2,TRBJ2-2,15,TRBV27,CASFRLAGGAGELFF
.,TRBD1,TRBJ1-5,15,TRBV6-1,CASSRTGNGNQPQHF
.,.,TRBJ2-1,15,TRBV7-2,CASSLPRRTYNEQFF
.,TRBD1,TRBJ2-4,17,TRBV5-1,CASSVGQGRGAKNIQYF
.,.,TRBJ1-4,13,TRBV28,CASRGREDEKLFF
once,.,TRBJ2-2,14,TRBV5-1,CASSLAGVSGELFF
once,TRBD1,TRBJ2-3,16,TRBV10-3,CATLPTGLLGIDTQYF
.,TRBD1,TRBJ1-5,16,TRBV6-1,CASSGGVTGVNQPQHF
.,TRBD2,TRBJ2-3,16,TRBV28,CASSLIIEGGGVKQYF
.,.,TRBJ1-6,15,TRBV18,CASSPRGGNNSPLHF
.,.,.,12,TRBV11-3,CASSSDSYEQYF
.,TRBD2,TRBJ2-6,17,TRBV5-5,CASSPARGGSGANVLTF